What follows describes a single TCR beta chain. The length of the CDR3 is 16 residues. The J segment lost 11 bases and the V segment lost 1 base, leaving 15 bases of the junction unmatched. Germline V lookup: CDR1 SGHTS, CDR2 YDEGEE. This specimen comes from a study of T cells after posttransplantation cyclophosphamide. The data were produced by immunoSEQ multiplex PCR, yet TCRdb's version contains in-frame clones alone and is incomplete. The data contain 1,500 to 2,500 clones, under 85% of them singletons. Busulfan-fludarabine conditioning, marrow transplant, and cyclophosphamide on days +3 and +4 were administered.

The V and J genes are TRBV5-8 and TRBJ2-4, with 7 bases fitting TRBD2. This sample comprised CD8+ T cells sorted from PBMCs, obtained roughly 220 days after a stem cell transplant with posttransplant cyclophosphamide. This sequence was found in a male patient aged 30 to 39 who received an allogeneic stem cell transplant from a related donor, was CMV-positive, and had no GVHD. Some T cells may arise from the graft donor. This CDR3 is CASSLIIGPGRGVQYF. CDR3 in DNA: TGTGCCAGCAGCTTGATTATCGGTCCAGGGAGGGGAGTTCAGTACTTC.